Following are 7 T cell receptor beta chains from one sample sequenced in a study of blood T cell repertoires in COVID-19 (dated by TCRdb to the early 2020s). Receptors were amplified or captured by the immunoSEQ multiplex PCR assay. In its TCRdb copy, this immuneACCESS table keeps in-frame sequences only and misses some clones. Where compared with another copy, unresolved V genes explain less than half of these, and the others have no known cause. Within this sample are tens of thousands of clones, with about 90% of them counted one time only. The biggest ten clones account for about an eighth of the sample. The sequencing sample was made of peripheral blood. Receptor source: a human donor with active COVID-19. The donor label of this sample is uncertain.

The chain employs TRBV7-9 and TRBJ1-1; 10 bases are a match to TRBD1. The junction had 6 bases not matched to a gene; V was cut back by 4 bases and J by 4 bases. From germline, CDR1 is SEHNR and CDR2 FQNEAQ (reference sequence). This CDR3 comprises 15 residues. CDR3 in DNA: TGTGCCAGCAGCTCCCGGGACAGGGGAGGCACTGAAGCTTTCTTT. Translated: CASSSRDRGGTEAFF.

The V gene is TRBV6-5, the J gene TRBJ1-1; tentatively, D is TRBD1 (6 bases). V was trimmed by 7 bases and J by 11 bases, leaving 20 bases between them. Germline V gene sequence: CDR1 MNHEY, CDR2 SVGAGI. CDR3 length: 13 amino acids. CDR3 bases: TGTGCCAGCACCAAAGGGGGTAGCACTCTGGCTTTCTTT. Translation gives CASTKGGSTLAFF.

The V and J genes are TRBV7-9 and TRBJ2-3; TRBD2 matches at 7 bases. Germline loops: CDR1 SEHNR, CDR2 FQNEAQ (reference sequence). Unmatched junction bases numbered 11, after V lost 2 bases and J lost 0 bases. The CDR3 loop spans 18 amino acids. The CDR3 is CASSLPVGGVASTDTQYF. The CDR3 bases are TGTGCCAGCAGCTTACCAGTGGGAGGGGTGGCTAGCACAGATACGCAGTATTTT.

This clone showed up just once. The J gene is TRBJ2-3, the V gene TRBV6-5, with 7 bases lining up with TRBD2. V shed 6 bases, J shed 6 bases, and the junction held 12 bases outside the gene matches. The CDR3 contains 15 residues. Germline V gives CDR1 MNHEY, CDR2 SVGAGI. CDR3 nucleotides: TGTGCCAGCAGCTACCGATTCCCCGGGGGGGATACGCAGTATTTT. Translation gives CASSYRFPGGDTQYF.

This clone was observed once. The chain's CDR3 is CATSRDLSRSSTDTQYF. In DNA, the CDR3 is TGTGCCACCAGCAGAGATTTGTCCCGGTCTAGCACAGATACGCAGTATTTT. The rearrangement uses TRBV15 and TRBJ2-3; D not certain. V gave up 0 bases and J gave up 0 bases, with 13 bases separating them. Germline V gene lookup returns CDR1 LNHNV and CDR2 YYDKDF (reference sequence). There are 17 residues in the CDR3.

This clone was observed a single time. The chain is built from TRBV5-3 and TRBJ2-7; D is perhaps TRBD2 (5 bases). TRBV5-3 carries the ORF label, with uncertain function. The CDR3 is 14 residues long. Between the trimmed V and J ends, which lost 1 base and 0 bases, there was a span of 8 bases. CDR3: CARSLNTSSYEQYF. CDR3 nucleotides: TGTGCCAGAAGCTTGAACACTAGCTCCTACGAGCAGTACTTC.

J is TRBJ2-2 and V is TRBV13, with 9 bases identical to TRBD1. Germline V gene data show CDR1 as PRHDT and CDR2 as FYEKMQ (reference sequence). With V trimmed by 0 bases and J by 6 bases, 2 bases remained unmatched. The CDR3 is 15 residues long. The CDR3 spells CASSLGDRGSGELFF. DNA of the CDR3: TGTGCCAGCAGCTTAGGGGACAGGGGATCCGGGGAGCTGTTTTTT.